Reported below is one TCR beta chain. This record belongs to a study of blood T cell repertoires in COVID-19. Study-wide background: COVID-19 samples from acute and convalescent phases originated in the United States, Italy and Spain. The analysed material was cDNA or gDNA that came from T cells, B-cell-depleted T cells, or PBMCs.

CDR1 is SGHKS, CDR2 YYEKEE, per germline (reference sequence). The CDR3 is 17 amino acids. V was pared by 4 bases and J by 8 bases, with 22 bases between. How the authors handled the data: It was from reference gene primer amplification that nucleated cell counts were estimated. TCRdb's copy holds only in-frame clones and misses some; the assay was immunoSEQ multiplex PCR. V, J and clone size are those of that table, while D and trimming were read from the DNA. The sample shows roughly 150,000 clones, 90% of them seen only once. The sequencing sample was made of peripheral blood. The J gene is TRBJ1-6, the V gene TRBV5-5, with D possibly TRBD1 on 6 matching bases. The receptor's source is a woman older than 75 with acute or convalescent COVID-19. CDR3 amino acids: CASSRRTVGGADSPLHF. The CDR3 DNA reads TGTGCCAGCAGCCGGCGCACGGTCGGGGGGGCCGATTCACCCCTCCACTTT.